The 13 T cell receptor beta chains below come from one sample, sequenced in a study of CD8 T cells in Susac syndrome. Random-hexamer reverse transcription was applied to roughly 0.5 to 1 ug RNA. TCRdb processed the immunoSEQ multiplex PCR reads anew with MiXCR; each CDR3 protein has one entry. The table has about 73,000 distinct CDR3 sequences, approximately 94% seen once; the top ten hold roughly 0.42%. Sequenced input: CD8+ T cells from PBMCs. The source is a human donor with multiple sclerosis.

The chain's CDR3 is CASSFGSRDPYEQYF. The CDR3 DNA reads as TGTGCCAGCAGCTTTGGGAGCAGAGATCCATACGAGCAGTACTTC. The V gene is TRBV13, the J gene TRBJ2-7; possibly TRBD2 for D (5 bases). Germline V gives CDR1 PRHDT, CDR2 FYEKMQ (reference sequence). The CDR3 has 15 amino acids. V lost 3 bases to trimming and J lost 4 bases, with 16 bases between them.

The gene calls are TRBV27 and TRBJ2-7; 7 positions match TRBD2. The junction had 2 bases not matched to a gene; V was cut back by 3 bases and J by 3 bases. Germline V gene sequence: CDR1 MNHEY, CDR2 SMNVEV (reference sequence). The CDR3 has 13 residues. The CDR3 loop reads CASSFRGDYEQYF. CDR3 bases: TGTGCCAGCAGTTTTCGGGGGGACTACGAGCAGTACTTC.

This chain links TRBV29-1 with TRBJ1-1; no clear D gene. The V gene's germline CDR1 is SQVTM and CDR2 ANQGSEA. V shed 3 bases and J shed 1 base, with 12 bases lying between them. CDR3 size: 14 residues. This CDR3 is CSVDSATSNTEAFF. Here the CDR3 DNA reads TGCAGCGTTGACTCGGCCACTTCGAACACTGAAGCTTTCTTT.

Only one count was recorded for this clonotype. The genes are TRBV2 and TRBJ1-5; D not resolved. The germline V and J ends were trimmed by 6 bases and 4 bases, with 13 bases remaining between them. CDR1 is SNHLY and CDR2 is FYNNEI in the germline V gene. There are 14 residues in the CDR3. CDR3 residues: CASRVVERNQPQHF. As DNA, the CDR3 is TGTGCCAGCAGAGTCGTGGAGAGGAATCAGCCCCAGCATTTT. The full variable domain, in which reference TRBV2 and TRBJ1-5 provide the parts outside the CDR3, is EPEVTQTPSHQVTQMGQEVILRCVPISNHLYFYWYRQILGQKVEFLVSFYNNEISEKSEIFDDQFSVERPDGSNFTLKIRSTKLEDSAMYFCASRVVERNQPQHFGDGTRLSIL.

This clonotype occurred a few times. V is TRBV30 and J is TRBJ1-1, with unresolved D. The ends were cut back, 2 bases at V and 1 base at J, with 14 bases in the middle. The CDR3 loop spans 15 amino acids. CDR1 GTSNPN and CDR2 SVGIG come from the germline V gene (reference sequence). The CDR3 loop reads CAWSIRVPRNTEAFF. Here the CDR3 DNA reads TGTGCCTGGAGTATCCGGGTTCCGAGGAACACTGAAGCTTTCTTT.

This clonotype was recorded only once. V gene TRBV5-1 combines with J gene TRBJ2-1, with D maybe TRBD2 (5 bases). The CDR3 has 15 amino acids. V was pared by 7 bases and J by 4 bases, with 18 bases between. CDR1 and CDR2 from the germline V gene are SGHRS and YFSETQ. CDR3 sequence: CASCMGSGGYNEQFF. The CDR3 DNA reads as TGCGCCAGCTGCATGGGGAGCGGCGGGTACAATGAGCAGTTCTTC.

The V call is TRBV27, the J call TRBJ2-5; a weak D match, TRBD2 (5 bases). Germline CDR1 and CDR2: MNHEY and SMNVEV (reference sequence). This CDR3 is built from 15 residues. Between the trimmed V and J ends, which lost 8 bases and 2 bases, there was a span of 18 bases. The CDR3 protein is CASCPLGRGQETQYF. The CDR3 DNA is TGTGCCAGCTGTCCTCTAGGGAGAGGACAAGAGACCCAGTACTTC.

This chain links TRBV3-1 with TRBJ1-5; a possible D gene is TRBD1 (5 bases). Germline CDR1 reads LGHDT; CDR2 reads YNNKEL (reference sequence). Trimming cost V 5 bases and J 2 bases, with 7 bases left between them. This CDR3 contains 13 residues. The chain's CDR3 is CASSWGGNQPQHF. In nucleotides, the CDR3 is TGTGCCAGCAGCTGGGGGGGCAATCAGCCCCAGCATTTT.

V gene TRBV27 combines with J gene TRBJ2-1; TRBD2 aligns across 7 bases. The CDR3 has 15 residues. Trimming at V came to 7 bases and at J to 6 bases, leaving 12 bases not matched to a gene. Germline V gives CDR1 MNHEY, CDR2 SMNVEV (reference sequence). CDR3 sequence: CASTLGGLGINEQFF. For the CDR3, the DNA is TGTGCCAGCACCTTGGGGGGGTTGGGTATCAATGAGCAGTTCTTC.

A note on this clonotype: The conserved final phenylalanine or tryptophan is absent from the CDR3, which likely points to a read error. The rearrangement joins TRBV7-9 to TRBJ1-1; D gene unclear. CDR1 and CDR2 from the germline V gene are SEHNR and FQNEAQ (reference sequence). This CDR3 is 12 amino acids long. Trimming left V 3 bases short and J 5 bases short, with 7 bases between. The CDR3, as DNA: TGTGCCAGCAGCTTTCGGAAGACTGAAGCTTTCCTT. This sequence encodes CASSFRKTEAFL.

The gene calls are TRBV29-1 and TRBJ1-1, with D perhaps matching TRBD1 (5 bases). Germline CDR1 SQVTM, CDR2 ANQGSEA. The V end was cut by 2 bases, the J end by 1 base, with 14 bases between. The CDR3 runs to 15 residues. The CDR3 sequence: CSVEIVGTGNTEAFF. For the CDR3, the DNA is TGCAGCGTTGAAATTGTGGGGACTGGGAACACTGAAGCTTTCTTT.

As DNA, the CDR3 is TGTGCCAGCCCGACAGTCCAAGAGACCCAGTACTTC. It is translated as CASPTVQETQYF. This chain links TRBV6-5 with TRBJ2-5; tentative D call: TRBD1 (5 bases). Germline CDR1 and CDR2: MNHEY and SVGAGI. V lost 8 bases to trimming and J lost 1 base, with 8 bases between them. The CDR3 consists of 12 residues.

This clonotype was detected once. The chain couples TRBV7-8 to TRBJ1-1, with D tentatively TRBD1 (5 bases). Deletions cut 1 base from V and 0 bases from J, with 15 bases between. The germline CDR1 and CDR2 sequences are SGHVS and FQNEAQ. There are 17 residues in the CDR3. The CDR3 spells CASSLGGLWGMNTEAFF. Here the CDR3 DNA reads TGTGCCAGCAGCTTAGGGGGACTCTGGGGGATGAACACTGAAGCTTTCTTT.